The 10 T cell receptor beta chains reported below all come from one sample, sequenced in a study of a mutant IDH1 vaccine in newly diagnosed glioma. TCRdb keeps only in-frame clones here, not all; method: immunoSEQ multiplex PCR. The sample holds about 50,000 clones, about four fifths seen once. As to time point: week 47, end of study. The study gave 300 ug of mutant IDH1 20-mer peptide per vaccine dose, with topical imiquimod. No antigens are known for them. This sample comprised PBMCs, obtained from a glioma patient whose treatment included an IDH1 peptide vaccine. The source is a woman in her twenties or thirties with glioma. Some clones in this sample may be carry-over from other donors' samples.

The rearrangement joins TRBV6-7 to TRBJ1-5, with TRBD1 as a possible D gene (6 bases). TRBV6-7 is recorded as an ORF, its role being uncertain. This CDR3 region has 18 residues. V lost 2 bases to trimming and J lost 2 bases, with 19 bases between them. In nucleotides, the CDR3 is TGTGCCAGCAGTTACCCCGCATGGGGGCGGTCGGGCAATCAGCCCCAGCATTTT. It is translated as CASSYPAWGRSGNQPQHF.

The rearrangement links TRBV6-1 to TRBJ1-1; D is ambiguous. The CDR3 has 14 amino acids. Germline lookup yields CDR1 MNHNS and CDR2 SASEGT. The ends were cut back, 5 bases at V and 3 bases at J, with 13 bases in the middle. The CDR3 region is CASSSLAMDTEAFF. CDR3 nucleotide sequence: TGTGCCAGCAGTTCACTGGCCATGGACACTGAAGCTTTCTTT.

V and J are TRBV30 and TRBJ1-1; 9 bases agree with TRBD1. The germline V gene has CDR1 GTSNPN and CDR2 SVGIG (reference sequence). Trimming at V came to 6 bases and at J to 0 bases, leaving 11 bases not matched to a gene. The CDR3 totals 16 residues. The CDR3 sequence is CACHPGQGSMNTEAFF. The CDR3 nucleotides are TGTGCCTGTCACCCGGGACAGGGTAGCATGAACACTGAAGCTTTCTTT.

The genes are TRBV12-5 and TRBJ2-1; 9 bases match TRBD2. The CDR3 extends over 18 amino acids. The germline gives CDR1 LGHNT, CDR2 FRNRAP. The J segment lost 4 bases and the V segment lost 2 bases, leaving 12 bases of the junction unmatched. CDR3 protein: CASGLLGVRLADYNEQFF. For the CDR3, the DNA is TGTGCTAGTGGTTTGCTGGGGGTGAGACTAGCGGATTACAATGAGCAGTTCTTC.

The chain combines TRBV27 with TRBJ2-5, with TRBD1 as a possible D gene (6 bases). This CDR3 contains 17 residues. Between the trimmed V and J ends, which lost 3 bases and 5 bases, there was a span of 22 bases. Germline assignment: CDR1 MNHEY and CDR2 SMNVEV (reference sequence). The CDR3 loop is CASSLGARPPGRETQYF. The DNA for the CDR3 is TGTGCCAGCAGTTTGGGGGCGAGGCCTCCGGGGCGGGAGACCCAGTACTTC.

The chain carries TRBV27 and TRBJ2-6, with 10 bases aligning to TRBD1. This CDR3 spans 18 amino acids. V was clipped by 5 bases and J by 1 base; unmatched bases: 8. Germline V CDR1 and CDR2: MNHEY, SMNVEV (reference sequence). The CDR3 bases are TGTGCCAGCAGTCCCCGACAGGGGGCAGGATCTGGGGCCAACGTCCTGACTTTC. Its protein product is CASSPRQGAGSGANVLTF.

V and J are TRBV5-1 and TRBJ1-1; TRBD1 might be the D (5 bases). V shed 5 bases and J shed 6 bases, with 11 bases lying between them. This CDR3 has 12 amino acids. Germline CDR1 reads SGHRS; CDR2 reads YFSETQ. As DNA, the CDR3 is TGCGCCAGCAGTATTACAGGATCTGAAGCTTTCTTT. Translation gives CASSITGSEAFF.

Comments on this clone: The junction shows a germline mismatch at one end, possibly a read error. The chain employs TRBV7-7 and TRBJ2-2, with 9 positions matching TRBD1. The CDR3 is 18 amino acids. Germline assignment: CDR1 SSHAT and CDR2 FNYEAQ (reference sequence). CDR3 sequence (DNA): TGTGCTAGCAGCTTAGGAGCGGGACAGGGAATGAACACCGGGGAGCTGTTTTTT. Protein product: CASSLGAGQGMNTGELFF.

This clone turned up a few times. This chain connects TRBV15 to TRBJ1-3; D gene uncertain. This CDR3 is built from 15 residues. From germline, CDR1 is LNHNV and CDR2 YYDKDF (reference sequence). Trimming stripped 0 bases from V and 3 bases from J, with 9 bases between. CDR3 residues: CATSRDRTLGNTIYF. The DNA for the CDR3 is TGTGCCACCAGCAGAGATAGGACTCTTGGAAACACCATATATTTT.

The chain joins TRBV7-9 to TRBJ1-2, with no clear D. Germline V gene sequence: CDR1 SEHNR, CDR2 FQNEAQ (reference sequence). The ends were cut back, 3 bases at V and 4 bases at J, with 15 bases in the middle. This CDR3 region has 15 residues. CDR3 region: CASSFGSVPAYGYTF. In nucleotides, the CDR3 is TGTGCCAGCAGCTTTGGGTCAGTACCTGCCTATGGCTACACCTTC.